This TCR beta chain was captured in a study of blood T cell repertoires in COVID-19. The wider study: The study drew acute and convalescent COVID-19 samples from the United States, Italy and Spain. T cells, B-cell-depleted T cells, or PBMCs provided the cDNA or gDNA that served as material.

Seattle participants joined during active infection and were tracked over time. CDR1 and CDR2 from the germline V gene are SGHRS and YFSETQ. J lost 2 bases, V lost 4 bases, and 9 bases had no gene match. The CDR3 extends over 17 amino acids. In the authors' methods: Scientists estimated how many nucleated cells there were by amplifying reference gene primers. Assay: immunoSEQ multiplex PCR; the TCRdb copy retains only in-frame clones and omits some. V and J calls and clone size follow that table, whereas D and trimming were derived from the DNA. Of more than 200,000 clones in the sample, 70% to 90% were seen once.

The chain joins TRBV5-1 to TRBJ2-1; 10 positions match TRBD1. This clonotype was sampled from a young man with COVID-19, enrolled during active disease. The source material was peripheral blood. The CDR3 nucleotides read TGCGCCAGCAGCCCGGGAACGACAGGGGGCGCCTACAATGAGCAGTTCTTC. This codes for CASSPGTTGGAYNEQFF.